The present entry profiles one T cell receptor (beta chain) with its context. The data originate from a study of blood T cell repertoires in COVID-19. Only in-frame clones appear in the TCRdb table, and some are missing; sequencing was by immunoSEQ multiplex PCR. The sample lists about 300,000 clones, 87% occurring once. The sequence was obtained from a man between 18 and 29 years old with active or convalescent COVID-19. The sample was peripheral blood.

DNA of the CDR3: TGTGCCAGCAGCGTAGAGACAGGCATGAACACTGAAGCTTTCTTT. Residues: CASSVETGMNTEAFF. This chain connects TRBV9 to TRBJ1-1; D is possibly TRBD1 (6 bases). This CDR3 is built from 15 residues. Deletions cut 0 bases from V and 0 bases from J, with 9 bases between. The V gene's germline CDR1 is SGDLS and CDR2 YYNGEE.